This TCR beta chain was documented in a study of shared clonotypes between healthy human individuals. Study-wide findings and caveats: Around 5% was the fraction of naive CD4 clonotypes found shared across several donors.

Remarks on this clone: Its antigen is unknown.

Naive-designated CD8 cells lacked CD45RO, were positively enriched for CCR7, and omitted terminally differentiated effector memory CD45RA+ cells. Profiling relied on immunoSEQ multiplex PCR, and the TCRdb table lists in-frame clones only, not all of them. The table includes hundreds of thousands of clones, around 96% detected once. This clonotype was obtained from a woman aged 25 to 39 in good health. Sequencing input: naive CD8+ T cells sorted from blood.

The CDR3 coding sequence is TGTGCCAGCGGCCGGGACAGCTCCTACGAGCAGTACTTC. Amino acid sequence: CASGRDSSYEQYF. The chain is built from TRBV19 and TRBJ2-7; the match to TRBD1 covers 7 bases. V lost 9 bases, J lost 0 bases, and 5 bases stayed unmatched. CDR1 LNHDA and CDR2 SQIVND come from the germline V gene (reference sequence). The CDR3 consists of 13 residues.